Listed here are 30 T cell receptor beta chains from one sample, sequenced in a study of T cell repertoires in ileal Crohn's disease. Data came from immunoSEQ multiplex PCR; TCRdb stores just in-frame clones and leaves some out. The table includes approximately 6,900 clones, roughly 70% detected once. The sequenced sample consisted of ileal tissue. Every receptor here comes from an adult with Crohn's disease.

This chain uses TRBV14 with TRBJ1-1; perhaps TRBD1 as D (6 bases). Trimming removed 6 bases at V and 11 bases at J, with 13 bases between. CDR3 length: 11 residues. Germline assignment: CDR1 SGHDN and CDR2 FVKESK. CDR3 residues: CASRKGGEAFF. In nucleotides, the CDR3 is TGTGCCAGCAGAAAGGGGGGGGAGGCTTTCTTT. The entire variable domain, with the rest obtained from reference TRBV14 and TRBJ1-1, is as follows: EAGVTQFPSHSVIEKGQTVTLRCDPISGHDNLYWYRRVMGKEIKFLLHFVKESKQDESGMPNNRFLAERTGGTYSTLKVQPAELEDSGVYFCASRKGGEAFFGQGTRLTVV.

This chain connects TRBV18 to TRBJ2-3; D is perhaps TRBD1 (5 bases). This CDR3 has 13 amino acids. Germline CDR1 KGHSH, CDR2 LQKENI. Trimming took off 3 bases at V and 7 bases at J, with 11 bases between the two ends. CDR3 in DNA: TGTGCCAGCTCACCCGAAGGGGCCTATACGCAGTATTTT. Its translation: CASSPEGAYTQYF.

J is TRBJ1-1 and V is TRBV7-2; D is uncertain. Germline CDR1 SGHTA, CDR2 FQGNSA. The CDR3 length is 13 residues. Deletions cut 3 bases from V and 1 base from J, with 6 bases between. The DNA of the CDR3 is TGTGCCAGCAGCTTGGAGGGGAACACTGAAGCTTTCTTT. Protein product: CASSLEGNTEAFF.

The chain links TRBV27 to TRBJ2-5; TRBD1 matches at 7 bases. Losses at the gene ends were 3 bases for V and 5 bases for J; bases not matched to a gene: 9. Germline CDR1 and CDR2: MNHEY and SMNVEV (reference sequence). The CDR3 is 15 amino acids. The CDR3 loop reads CASSFTGEVWETQYF. The CDR3 nucleotides read TGTGCCAGCAGTTTTACAGGGGAAGTTTGGGAGACCCAGTACTTC.

This clone has only one observation. In nucleotides, the CDR3 is TGTGCCAGCAGCGTAGACAGCGTCGGAGGTGAGCAGTTCTTC. It specifies CASSVDSVGGEQFF. The chain is built from TRBV9 and TRBJ2-1; D is possibly TRBD2 (5 bases). The CDR3 is made up of 14 amino acids. Germline loops: CDR1 SGDLS, CDR2 YYNGEE. V lost 0 bases and J 9 bases, leaving 13 bases between the germline ends.

The chain has TRBV2 and TRBJ2-7; no definite D call. Looked up from germline, CDR1 is SNHLY and CDR2 is FYNNEI. The CDR3 consists of 12 residues. V gave up 5 bases and J gave up 4 bases, with 9 bases separating them. CDR3 sequence: CASSTHSYEQYF. The CDR3 DNA is TGTGCCAGCAGTACCCACAGTTACGAGCAGTACTTC.

The V and J genes are TRBV5-1 and TRBJ2-7; D perhaps matches TRBD2 (6 bases). With 3 bases removed from V and 1 base from J, the gap between germline ends came to 14 bases. The germline CDR1 and CDR2 sequences are SGHRS and YFSETQ. The CDR3 loop spans 15 amino acids. CDR3 protein: CASSSGVSRSYEQYF. The CDR3 coding sequence is TGCGCCAGCAGCTCGGGAGTTTCTCGGTCCTACGAGCAGTACTTC.

The CDR3 DNA sequence: TGCAGCGTTGTGGGACAGGGGGGATACAATGAGCAGTTCTTC. Translation gives CSVVGQGGYNEQFF. V and J are TRBV29-1 and TRBJ2-1; 11 nucleotides agree with TRBD1. The CDR3 extends over 14 amino acids. From germline, CDR1 is SQVTM and CDR2 ANQGSEA. Trimming removed 4 bases from V and 4 bases from J; junction bases left unmatched: 3.

The CDR3 here is CASSWTSGSPSYNEQFF. The CDR3 coding sequence is TGCGCCAGCAGCTGGACTAGCGGGAGTCCATCCTACAATGAGCAGTTCTTC. The rearrangement joins TRBV5-1 to TRBJ2-1; 13 positions match TRBD2. The V gene end was trimmed by 3 bases and the J gene end by 1 base; junction bases not matched to a gene: 4. Germline values: CDR1 SGHRS, CDR2 YFSETQ. This CDR3 region has 17 residues.

This clone has just one count. The V and J genes are TRBV6-5 and TRBJ1-2; 9 bases are a match to TRBD1. The CDR3 consists of 15 residues. Germline CDR1 reads MNHEY; CDR2 reads SVGAGI. J lost 5 bases, V lost 4 bases, and 8 bases had no gene match. For the CDR3, the DNA is TGTGCCAGCAGTTCATCCGGGACAGGGATTTATGGCTACACCTTC. This codes for CASSSSGTGIYGYTF.

This clone was found a few times. The chain couples TRBV5-4 to TRBJ2-5, with D tentatively TRBD2 (5 bases). The germline V gene has CDR1 SGHNT and CDR2 YYREEE (reference sequence). Between the trimmed V and J ends, which lost 0 bases and 5 bases, there was a span of 14 bases. This CDR3 contains 15 residues. CDR3 loop: CASSLEGVPRETQYF. The CDR3 DNA follows: TGTGCCAGCAGCTTGGAGGGAGTCCCGAGGGAGACCCAGTACTTC.

This rearrangement joins TRBV30 to TRBJ1-6; unclear D gene. The CDR3 totals 11 residues. CDR1 is GTSNPN, CDR2 SVGIG, per germline (reference sequence). The ends were cut back, 5 bases at V and 9 bases at J, with 8 bases in the middle. The CDR3 loop reads CAWGNSSPLHF. CDR3 nucleotide sequence: TGTGCCTGGGGTAATAGTTCACCCCTCCACTTT.

The V gene is TRBV19, the J gene TRBJ1-3; D uncertain. Trimming removed 3 bases from V and 2 bases from J, with 5 bases in between. The CDR3 is 13 amino acids. Germline CDR1 is LNHDA and CDR2 is SQIVND (reference sequence). DNA for the CDR3: TGTGCCAGTAGTATGGAGACTGGAAACACCATATATTTT. This gives the protein CASSMETGNTIYF.

This chain connects TRBV19 to TRBJ1-1; TRBD1 aligns across 9 bases. CDR1 and CDR2 (germline): LNHDA, SQIVND (reference sequence). Trimming took 1 base from V and 4 from J; bases not matched to a gene: 1. The CDR3 length is 14 residues. The CDR3 DNA follows: TGTGCCAGTAGTATAGGGACAGGGGCCACTGAAGCTTTCTTT. Protein sequence: CASSIGTGATEAFF.

The genes are TRBV6-5 and TRBJ1-2; TRBD1 matches at 10 bases. Looked up from germline, CDR1 is MNHEY and CDR2 is SVGAGI. This CDR3 comprises 16 residues. V lost 4 bases and J lost 8; bases outside the gene matches: 13. CDR3 coding DNA: TGTGCCAGCAGTTCCTTCGGGGGACAGGGGAGGCAAGGCTACACCTTC. This gives the protein CASSSFGGQGRQGYTF.

This clone was counted only a few times. The chain is built from TRBV7-2 and TRBJ1-2; D gene unclear. Germline V gene sequence: CDR1 SGHTA, CDR2 FQGNSA. V lost 5 bases, J lost 1 base, and 8 bases lay in between. The CDR3 length is 13 residues. The CDR3 bases are TGTGCCAGCAGCGTCCAGGATAACTATGGCTACACCTTC. Its translation: CASSVQDNYGYTF.

This clone was detected only a few times. The chain combines TRBV7-9 with TRBJ1-1; D possibly corresponds to TRBD1 (5 bases). The ends were cut back, 4 bases at V and 4 bases at J, with 16 bases in the middle. This CDR3 has 15 amino acids. Germline V gene lookup returns CDR1 SEHNR and CDR2 FQNEAQ (reference sequence). Here the CDR3 DNA reads TGTGCCAGCAGCTCGGGGGTTTCAGGGCGCACTGAAGCTTTCTTT. Protein sequence: CASSSGVSGRTEAFF.

V gene TRBV5-4 combines with J gene TRBJ1-2; D call uncertain. Germline V gene data show CDR1 as SGHNT and CDR2 as YYREEE (reference sequence). The CDR3 is 16 amino acids. The ends were cut back, 0 bases at V and 2 bases at J, with 14 bases in the middle. CDR3 protein: CASSLGLTALNYGYTF. The CDR3 DNA follows: TGTGCCAGCAGCTTGGGGCTTACAGCCCTAAACTATGGCTACACCTTC.

The chain carries TRBV4-3 and TRBJ2-7; a possible D gene is TRBD1 (6 bases). The CDR3 extends over 14 amino acids. V lost 0 bases, J lost 4 bases, and 10 bases lay in between. Germline loops: CDR1 LGHNA, CDR2 YSLEER. The CDR3 nucleotides read TGCGCCAGCAGCCAAGAAGGGACACTGTACGAGCAGTACTTC. It translates to CASSQEGTLYEQYF.

The chain joins TRBV9 to TRBJ2-4; 7 nucleotides line up with TRBD2. From germline, CDR1 is SGDLS and CDR2 YYNGEE. The CDR3 extends over 15 amino acids. Trimming cost V 4 bases and J 10 bases; bases outside gene matches: 14. This chain's CDR3 is CASSINPGGKWIQYF. DNA of the CDR3: TGTGCCAGCAGCATTAACCCGGGGGGAAAATGGATTCAGTACTTC.

The rearrangement joins TRBV11-3 to TRBJ2-2, with 13 bases aligning to TRBD2. CDR3 length equals 17 residues. V trimming: 5 bases; J trimming: 8 bases; junction bases outside the gene matches: 11. Per the germline V gene, CDR1 is SGHNT and CDR2 is YENEEA. As DNA, the CDR3 is TGTGCCAGCAGCGCTGGACTAGCGGGGGCCCGCGGTGGGGAGCTGTTTTTT. The encoded protein is CASSAGLAGARGGELFF.

V gene TRBV12-5 combines with J gene TRBJ2-1; 8 bases agree with TRBD1. V gave up 6 bases and J gave up 4 bases; unmatched junction bases: 8. The CDR3 is made up of 15 amino acids. CDR1 LGHNT and CDR2 FRNRAP come from the germline V gene. CDR3 DNA sequence: TGTGCTAGTGGACCTGGGACAGGACTATACAATGAGCAGTTCTTC. Its translation: CASGPGTGLYNEQFF.

This clone was seen a few times. This rearrangement joins TRBV7-3 to TRBJ2-6; D is ambiguous. The CDR3 runs to 16 residues. Germline lookup yields CDR1 SGHTA and CDR2 FQGTGA. Trimming left V 2 bases short and J 0 bases short, with 8 bases between. CDR3 protein: CASSLGHNSGANVLTF. In nucleotides, the CDR3 is TGTGCCAGCAGCTTAGGGCACAACTCTGGGGCCAACGTCCTGACTTTC.

The rearrangement joins TRBV10-1 to TRBJ2-5, with 16 bases aligning to TRBD2. Germline V gene lookup returns CDR1 WNHNN and CDR2 SYGVQD (reference sequence). J was trimmed by 5 bases and V by 6 bases; bases with no gene match: 6. This CDR3 has 16 amino acids. The CDR3 nucleotides read TGCGCCAGCAGCCGGGGACTAGCGGGAGGGCTTGAGACCCAGTACTTC. This codes for CASSRGLAGGLETQYF.

The V and J genes are TRBV6-4 and TRBJ1-1; TRBD1 agrees at 7 bases. CDR3 length equals 12 residues. From germline, CDR1 is MRHNA and CDR2 SNTAGT. Germline trimming cut 2 bases from V and 10 bases from J; bases unmatched to any gene: 4. The CDR3 here is CASSDLTGVAFF. The CDR3 DNA is TGTGCCAGCAGTGACCTTACAGGGGTAGCTTTCTTT.

The V call is TRBV28, the J call TRBJ2-3; 12 positions agree with TRBD2. Trimming took 2 bases from V and 3 from J; bases not matched to a gene: 9. Germline CDR1 and CDR2: MDHEN and SYDVKM. The CDR3 runs to 18 residues. CDR3 in DNA: TGTGCCAGCAGTTTAGGTGGCCTAGCGGGAGGGTCGACAGATACGCAGTATTTT. Amino acid sequence: CASSLGGLAGGSTDTQYF.

V usage is TRBV5-4 and J usage is TRBJ2-7, with TRBD2 identical over 10 bases. V lost 4 bases to trimming and J lost 2 bases; unmatched junction nucleotides: 6. There are 15 residues in the CDR3. Germline CDR1 and CDR2: SGHNT and YYREEE (reference sequence). The CDR3 protein is CASSPPTSGPYEQYF. The CDR3 DNA reads TGTGCCAGCAGCCCGCCGACTAGCGGGCCCTACGAGCAGTACTTC. Full variable domain (rest looked up from reference TRBV5-4 and TRBJ2-7): ETGVTQSPTHLIKTRGQQVTLRCSSQSGHNTVSWYQQALGQGPQFIFQYYREEENGRGNFPPRFSGLQFPNYSSELNVNALELDDSALYLCASSPPTSGPYEQYFGPGTRLTVT.

This sequence joins TRBV6-6 and TRBJ1-1; no reliable D call. This CDR3 has 15 amino acids. Trimming took 2 bases from V and 1 from J, leaving 11 bases between them. Germline V lookup: CDR1 MNHNY, CDR2 SVGAGI (reference sequence). CDR3 protein: CASSYVGGSNTEAFF. CDR3 nucleotides: TGTGCCAGCAGTTACGTCGGAGGGTCGAACACTGAAGCTTTCTTT.

The rearrangement joins TRBV7-6 to TRBJ2-2; TRBD1 matches 10 bases. Unmatched junction bases numbered 5, after V lost 3 bases and J lost 7 bases. The CDR3 runs to 15 residues. Germline-derived CDR1 and CDR2 are SGHVS and FNYEAQ. This CDR3 reads CASSLVGQGDGELFF. The DNA of the CDR3 is TGTGCCAGCAGCTTGGTCGGACAGGGGGACGGGGAGCTGTTTTTT. Looking up the rest from reference TRBV7-6 and TRBJ2-2 gives the full variable domain: GAGVSQSPRYKVTKRGQDVALRCDPISGHVSLYWYRQALGQGPEFLTYFNYEAQQDKSGLPNDRFSAERPEGSISTLTIQRTEQRDSAMYRCASSLVGQGDGELFFGEGSRLTVL.

CDR3 sequence (DNA): TGTGCCACCAGCAGAGATAACCCTAGCGTTACAGATACGCAGTATTTT. Its translation is CATSRDNPSVTDTQYF. The chain recombines TRBV15 with TRBJ2-3; TRBD2 is a possible D gene (6 bases). Germline CDR1 is LNHNV and CDR2 is YYDKDF (reference sequence). The CDR3 covers 16 residues. With 0 bases removed from V and 3 bases from J, the gap between germline ends came to 13 bases. Filled out from reference TRBV15 and TRBJ2-3, the complete variable domain reads DAMVIQNPRYQVTQFGKPVTLSCSQTLNHNVMYWYQQKSSQAPKLLFHYYDKDFNNEADTPDNFQSRRPNTSFCFLDIRSPGLGDTAMYLCATSRDNPSVTDTQYFGPGTRLTVL.